One sample yielded the 28 T cell receptor beta chains listed below, sequenced in a study of shared clonotypes between healthy human individuals. TCRdb keeps only in-frame clones here, not all; method: immunoSEQ multiplex PCR. This table has about 560,000 clones, 70% to 80% appearing once. The material sequenced was PBMCs. These receptors all come from a middle-aged woman in good health. Some clones in this sample may be carry-over from other donors' samples.

The table lists this clone with a count of one. This is likely an artifact of a read error, given a far larger clone one base away. The chain links TRBV30 to TRBJ2-3; 11 positions agree with TRBD2. The ends lost 1 base at V and 4 bases at J; junction bases unmatched: 7. The CDR3 covers 16 residues. Germline V gene lookup returns CDR1 GTSNPN and CDR2 SVGIG (reference sequence). In DNA form, the CDR3 reads TGTGCCTGGAGTGGGCAGCTAGCGGGAGGACCAGATACGCAGTATTTT. Translating it yields CAWSGQLAGGPDTQYF.

This rearrangement joins TRBV29-1 to TRBJ2-5; TRBD2 matches at 7 bases. Germline lookup yields CDR1 SQVTM and CDR2 ANQGSEA. The CDR3 has 12 residues. V trimming: 8 bases; J trimming: 5 bases; junction bases outside the gene matches: 8. This chain's CDR3 is CSLMGLSETQYF. Written as DNA, the CDR3 is TGCAGCCTAATGGGACTATCTGAGACCCAGTACTTC. Drawing the rest from reference TRBV29-1 and TRBJ2-5, the complete variable domain is SAVISQKPSRDICQRGTSLTIQCQVDSQVTMMFWYRQQPGQSLTLIATANQGSEATYESGFVIDKFPISRPNLTFSTLTVSNMSPEDSSIYLCSLMGLSETQYFGPGTRLLVL.

V gene TRBV7-2 combines with J gene TRBJ2-4; 7 bases fit TRBD1. The CDR3 runs to 15 residues. V lost 3 bases, J lost 8 bases, and 10 bases stayed unmatched. Looked up from germline, CDR1 is SGHTA and CDR2 is FQGNSA. The CDR3 nucleotides are TGTGCCAGCAGCTTGGAGGACAGGCCTCCTGACATTCAGTACTTC. Protein: CASSLEDRPPDIQYF.

In its sample, this clone was seen many times. The rearrangement joins TRBV18 to TRBJ2-7, with unresolved D. The V end lost 4 bases, the J end lost 3 bases, and 7 bases lay between the germline ends. Germline V gene sequence: CDR1 KGHSH, CDR2 LQKENI. The CDR3 sequence is 12 residues long. This CDR3 is CASSRMNYEQYF. The CDR3 coding sequence is TGTGCCAGCTCACGGATGAACTACGAGCAGTACTTC.

V and J are TRBV9 and TRBJ2-3; D gene ambiguous. The CDR3 consists of 14 residues. In germline, CDR1 is SGDLS, CDR2 YYNGEE. V was trimmed by 2 bases and J by 1 base, leaving 8 bases between them. CDR3 loop: CASSVLSGTDTQYF. The CDR3 DNA follows: TGTGCCAGCAGCGTCCTGAGCGGCACAGATACGCAGTATTTT.

This clone has a handful of counts. The CDR3 here is CATSRDLPSSYEQYF. Here the CDR3 DNA reads TGTGCCACCAGCAGAGATCTGCCAAGCTCCTACGAGCAGTACTTC. V and J are TRBV15 and TRBJ2-7; D is ambiguous. CDR3 length: 15 amino acids. Germline assignment: CDR1 LNHNV and CDR2 YYDKDF (reference sequence). With 0 bases removed from V and 0 bases from J, the gap between germline ends came to 9 bases.

Remarks on this clone: Since a far larger clone is one base different, this is likely a read error. The chain has TRBV29-1 and TRBJ1-1; D is possibly TRBD1 (6 bases). Trimming took 5 bases from V and 5 from J, leaving 12 bases between them. Germline V gives CDR1 SQVTM, CDR2 ANQGSEA. The CDR3 covers 12 residues. CDR3 region: CSVKKGGTEAFF. CDR3 in DNA: TGCAGCGTTAAAAAGGGGGGAACTGAAGCTTTCTTT.

The chain combines TRBV5-6 with TRBJ1-2; a weak D match, TRBD1 (5 bases). Trimming shortened V by 3 bases and J by 3 bases, and 12 bases separated the two germline ends. The CDR3 is made up of 14 amino acids. Germline CDR1 and CDR2: SGHDT and YYEEEE. The CDR3 DNA sequence: TGTGCCAGCAGCTCGCAGACAGAGGACTATGGCTACACCTTC. This codes for CASSSQTEDYGYTF.

This clone was counted only a few times. The rearrangement links TRBV30 to TRBJ2-7; D tentatively fits TRBD1 or TRBD2 (5 bases each). The V and J ends lost 2 bases and 0 bases respectively, with 14 bases between them. Per the germline V gene, CDR1 is GTSNPN and CDR2 is SVGIG (reference sequence). This CDR3 spans 15 amino acids. CDR3 residues: CAWSYGTAVSYEQYF. In DNA form, the CDR3 reads TGTGCCTGGAGTTACGGGACGGCAGTCTCCTACGAGCAGTACTTC. The full variable domain, rest sourced from reference TRBV30 and TRBJ2-7, is SQTIHQWPATLVQPVGSPLSLECTVEGTSNPNLYWYRQAAGRGLQLLFYSVGIGQISSEVPQNLSASRPQDRQFILSSKKLLLSDSGFYLCAWSYGTAVSYEQYFGPGTRLTVT.

The sample holds one count of this clone. This could be a read error, since a much larger clone is one nucleotide away. The chain links TRBV5-5 to TRBJ1-2, with no clear D. The V gene's germline CDR1 is SGHKS and CDR2 YYEKEE (reference sequence). The CDR3 contains 15 residues. The CDR3 DNA reads TGTGCCAGCAGCTTGTCGGGGTTTTGGCTCTATGGCCACACCTTC. Translated, it gives CASSLSGFWLYGHTF.

V usage is TRBV28 and J usage is TRBJ2-7; 7 nucleotides align to TRBD1. Germline V gene sequence: CDR1 MDHEN, CDR2 SYDVKM. The CDR3 covers 14 residues. V was pared by 6 bases and J by 3 bases, with 8 bases of the junction left unmatched. The CDR3 DNA reads as TGTGCCAGCAGCCCGCATACAGGGGTCTACGAGCAGTACTTC. Translating it yields CASSPHTGVYEQYF.

The gene calls are TRBV4-2 and TRBJ1-5; D uncertain. This CDR3 has 13 amino acids. In germline, CDR1 is LGHNA, CDR2 YNFKEQ. The ends were cut back, 0 bases at V and 10 bases at J, with 10 bases in the middle. CDR3 region: CASSQDGQNPQHF. The CDR3 nucleotides read TGTGCCAGCAGCCAAGATGGGCAGAACCCCCAGCATTTT.

The chain joins TRBV28 to TRBJ1-5; 8 bases are shared with TRBD1. V was clipped by 6 bases and J by 7 bases; unmatched bases: 5. CDR3 size: 13 residues. CDR1 MDHEN and CDR2 SYDVKM come from the germline V gene. CDR3 sequence reads: CASRIQGGQPQHF. The CDR3 DNA reads TGTGCCAGCAGAATACAGGGGGGACAGCCCCAGCATTTT.

This chain joins TRBV27 and TRBJ1-6; D perhaps matches TRBD1 (5 bases). Germline V gene lookup returns CDR1 MNHEY and CDR2 SMNVEV (reference sequence). Trimming shortened V by 5 bases and J by 9 bases, and 17 bases separated the two germline ends. The CDR3 has 15 amino acids. CDR3 DNA sequence: TGTGCCAGCAGTCTCCGTTCTTCGCAGGGTTCACCCCTCCACTTT. Protein product: CASSLRSSQGSPLHF.

The chain uses TRBV28 and TRBJ2-2; the match to TRBD1 covers 7 bases. The CDR3 spans 13 residues. V lost 4 bases, J lost 5 bases, and 1 base stayed unmatched. Germline loops: CDR1 MDHEN, CDR2 SYDVKM. CDR3 in DNA: TGTGCCAGCAGTTCACAGGGGACCGGGGAGCTGTTTTTT. It yields the protein CASSSQGTGELFF. Drawing the rest from reference TRBV28 and TRBJ2-2, the complete variable domain is DVKVTQSSRYLVKRTGEKVFLECVQDMDHENMFWYRQDPGLGLRLIYFSYDVKMKEKGDIPEGYSVSREKKERFSLILESASTNQTSMYLCASSSQGTGELFFGEGSRLTVL.

A word on this clone: Other nucleotide sequences in the sample specify the same CDR3. The chain uses TRBV11-3 and TRBJ2-1, with 7 positions matching TRBD1. Germline V gene data show CDR1 as SGHNT and CDR2 as YENEEA. V gave up 1 base and J gave up 0 bases; unmatched junction bases: 3. There are 16 residues in the CDR3. This CDR3 is CASSLGAGGSYNEQFF. CDR3 DNA sequence: TGTGCCAGCAGCTTAGGGGCAGGGGGCTCCTACAATGAGCAGTTCTTC.

This clone occurred a few times. The chain carries TRBV5-1 and TRBJ1-1, with TRBD1 identical over 9 bases. The CDR3 contains 17 residues. V shed 5 bases and J 0 bases; nucleotides not matched to a gene: 11. In germline, CDR1 is SGHRS, CDR2 YFSETQ. DNA for the CDR3: TGCGCCAGCAGATACCGGGGACAGGGTCCCATGAACACTGAAGCTTTCTTT. Its translation: CASRYRGQGPMNTEAFF.

This clone was found many times. The chain has TRBV6-1 and TRBJ2-7; no clear D. Germline-derived CDR1 and CDR2 are MNHNS and SASEGT. This CDR3 is built from 15 residues. V was cut by 1 base and J by 0 bases, with 10 bases left in between. The CDR3 loop is CASSEEGISSYEQYF. CDR3 DNA sequence: TGTGCCAGCAGTGAAGAGGGCATTTCCTCCTACGAGCAGTACTTC.

The chain carries TRBV18 and TRBJ1-2, with D possibly TRBD1 on 6 matching bases. Trimming removed 3 bases at V and 8 bases at J, with 13 bases between. The CDR3 extends over 13 amino acids. Per the germline V gene, CDR1 is KGHSH and CDR2 is LQKENI. The CDR3 is CASSPEQGEGYTF. CDR3 nucleotides: TGTGCCAGCTCACCTGAACAGGGTGAAGGCTACACCTTC.

This chain joins TRBV14 and TRBJ2-1; D gene uncertain. Trimming removed 1 base from V and 4 bases from J, with 8 bases in between. The CDR3 extends over 14 amino acids. The germline V gene encodes CDR1 SGHDN and CDR2 FVKESK. The CDR3 protein is CASSQGWGYNEQFF. CDR3 coding DNA: TGTGCCAGCAGCCAAGGTTGGGGATACAATGAGCAGTTCTTC.

This chain joins TRBV6-6 and TRBJ2-7; no clear D gene. The germline V and J ends were trimmed by 2 bases and 0 bases, with 2 bases remaining between them. The CDR3 runs to 12 residues. Germline V lookup: CDR1 MNHNY, CDR2 SVGAGI (reference sequence). The CDR3 protein is CASSYVSYEQYF. The CDR3 DNA sequence: TGTGCCAGCAGTTACGTCTCCTACGAGCAGTACTTC.

The chain recombines TRBV9 with TRBJ1-3, with a weak D call TRBD1 (5 bases). Germline lookup yields CDR1 SGDLS and CDR2 YYNGEE. The CDR3 loop spans 14 amino acids. Trimming shortened V by 0 bases and J by 9 bases, and 13 bases separated the two germline ends. CDR3 region: CASSVEEGFGTIYF. The CDR3 nucleotides are TGTGCCAGCAGCGTAGAAGAGGGGTTCGGCACCATATATTTT.

The V call is TRBV5-6, the J call TRBJ1-2, with D maybe TRBD1 (5 bases). The CDR3 contains 14 residues. V was pared by 4 bases and J by 4 bases, with 14 bases between. Per germline, CDR1 SGHDT and CDR2 YYEEEE. The CDR3 reads CASSPWGGAYGYTF. The DNA for the CDR3 is TGTGCCAGCAGCCCGTGGGGCGGGGCCTATGGCTACACCTTC.

This clone was found a few times. The V and J genes are TRBV5-1 and TRBJ2-1, with 9 bases aligning to TRBD1. The germline gives CDR1 SGHRS, CDR2 YFSETQ. CDR3 length equals 14 residues. Losses at the gene ends were 2 bases for V and 7 bases for J; bases not matched to a gene: 4. CDR3 nucleotide sequence: TGCGCCAGCAGCTTCCGGGACAGGGAGAATGAGCAGTTCTTC. Translated, it gives CASSFRDRENEQFF.

V gene TRBV7-8 combines with J gene TRBJ1-6, with 7 bases aligning to TRBD1. There are 13 residues in the CDR3. V was pared by 3 bases and J by 7 bases, with 0 bases of the junction left unmatched. CDR1 and CDR2 from the germline V gene are SGHVS and FQNEAQ. DNA of the CDR3: TGTGCCAGCAGCTTGGACAGGAATTCACCCCTCCACTTT. Its protein product is CASSLDRNSPLHF.

The chain has TRBV29-1 and TRBJ1-1; D might be TRBD1 (5 bases). The ends were cut back, 7 bases at V and 0 bases at J, with 12 bases in the middle. The CDR3 extends over 13 amino acids. From germline, CDR1 is SQVTM and CDR2 ANQGSEA. The CDR3 coding sequence is TGCAGCGGGGAGACAGACTTGAACACTGAAGCTTTCTTT. Translated, it gives CSGETDLNTEAFF.

This clone was detected a few times. The chain joins TRBV2 to TRBJ1-4; D not resolved. Germline CDR1 reads SNHLY; CDR2 reads FYNNEI. Trimming took 8 bases from V and 6 from J, leaving 13 bases between them. The CDR3 covers 13 residues. CDR3 sequence: CASQRQQDEKLFF. CDR3 sequence (DNA): TGTGCCAGCCAACGGCAGCAGGATGAAAAACTGTTTTTT.

Only one count was recorded for this clone. The rearrangement links TRBV28 to TRBJ2-7; D may be TRBD2 (6 bases). Trimming stripped 5 bases from V and 1 base from J, with 15 bases between. Looked up from germline, CDR1 is MDHEN and CDR2 is SYDVKM. The CDR3 loop spans 15 amino acids. In DNA, the CDR3 is TGTGCCAGCAGTCCGCTCGCGCGGGGATCCTACGAGCAGTACTTC. It yields the protein CASSPLARGSYEQYF.